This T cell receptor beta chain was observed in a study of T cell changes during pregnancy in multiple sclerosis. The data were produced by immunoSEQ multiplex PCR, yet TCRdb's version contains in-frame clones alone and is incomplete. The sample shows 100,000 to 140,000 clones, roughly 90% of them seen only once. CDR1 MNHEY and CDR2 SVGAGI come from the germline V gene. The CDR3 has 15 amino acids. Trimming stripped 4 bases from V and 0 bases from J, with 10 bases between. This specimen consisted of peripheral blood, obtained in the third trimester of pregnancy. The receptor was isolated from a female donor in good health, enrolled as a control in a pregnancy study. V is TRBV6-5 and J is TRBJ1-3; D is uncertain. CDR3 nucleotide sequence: TGTGCCAGCAGTTCCGGACTGATCTCTGGAAACACCATATATTTT. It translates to CASSSGLISGNTIYF.